This entry is about one T cell receptor beta chain. Antigen: not known. The CDR3 totals 15 residues. The J segment lost 5 bases and the V segment lost 1 base, leaving 6 bases of the junction unmatched. No fewer than 6 million PBMCs went into each sample. The data originate from a study of blood T cells in healthy people across ages. The study's findings and limits: Naive T cell percentage showed a strong correlation with TCR beta diversity.

Primers used in a second PCR of roughly 6 to 12 cycles were a sample-barcoded 5' primer and a J-beta primer mix. TCRdb used MiXCR to reprocess the 5' RACE reads, holding one entry per CDR3 protein. The sample yields roughly 640,000 distinct CDR3 sequences, about 30% seen once. Sequencing was carried out using blood. The rearrangement uses TRBV12-3 or TRBV12-4 and TRBJ2-3; 7 nucleotides match TRBD2. This receptor was identified in an elderly woman in good health. The CDR3 DNA is TGTGCCAGCAGTTTAGGGGGGACGGGGGGAGATACGCAGTATTTT. Translating it yields CASSLGGTGGDTQYF.